This T cell receptor (beta chain) was recovered during a study of blood T cell repertoires in COVID-19. Trimming took off 5 bases at V and 0 bases at J, with 12 bases between the two ends. The CDR3 extends over 15 amino acids. From germline, CDR1 is SGHVS and CDR2 FQNEAQ. Only one count was recorded for this clone. Measured with immunoSEQ multiplex PCR; TCRdb has only the in-frame clones, and not every one. This sample has under 200,000 clones; around 80% occur once, and the top ten carry approximately 6.2%. Sequencing used peripheral blood. The clonotype was recovered from a man between 65 and 85 years old with active or convalescent COVID-19. This chain uses TRBV7-8 with TRBJ2-3; D not resolved. Here the CDR3 reads CASSPYELSTDTQYF. The CDR3 DNA is TGTGCCAGCAGCCCCTATGAACTTAGCACAGATACGCAGTATTTT.